Here is one T cell receptor beta chain with its context. This entry is derived from a study of cytomegalovirus exposure and HLA in healthy donors. Primers: 60 Vbeta forward and 13 Jbeta reverse. Clones were read by immunoSEQ multiplex PCR, and TCRdb kept only the in-frame ones, dropping some. The data contain 110,000 or so clones, approximately 69% of them singletons. The V and J ends lost 0 bases and 6 bases respectively, with 15 bases between them. Germline CDR1 reads SGHDT; CDR2 reads YYEEEE. This CDR3 is built from 15 residues. The source material was PBMCs. The source of this sequence is a woman aged 40 to 50 in good health and CMV-seropositive. The chain is built from TRBV5-6 and TRBJ1-2; D possibly corresponds to TRBD1 (6 bases). DNA of the CDR3: TGTGCCAGCAGCTTGGGAATGACAGGTATTAATGGCTACACCTTC. The encoded protein is CASSLGMTGINGYTF. The variable domain in full, with the rest retrieved from reference TRBV5-6 and TRBJ1-2, is DAGVTQSPTHLIKTRGQQVTLRCSPKSGHDTVSWYQQALGQGPQFIFQYYEEEERQRGNFPDRFSGHQFPNYSSELNVNALLLGDSALYLCASSLGMTGINGYTFGSGTRLTVV.